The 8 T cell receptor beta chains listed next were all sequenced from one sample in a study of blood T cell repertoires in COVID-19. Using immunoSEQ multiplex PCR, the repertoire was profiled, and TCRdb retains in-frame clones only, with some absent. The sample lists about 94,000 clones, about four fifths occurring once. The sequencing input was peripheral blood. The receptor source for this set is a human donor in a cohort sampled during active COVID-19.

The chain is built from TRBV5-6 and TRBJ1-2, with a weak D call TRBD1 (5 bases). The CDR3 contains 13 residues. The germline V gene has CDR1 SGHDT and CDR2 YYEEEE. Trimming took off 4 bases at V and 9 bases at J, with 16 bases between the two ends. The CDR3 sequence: CASSLEAGLRYTF. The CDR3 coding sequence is TGTGCCAGCAGCCTAGAGGCGGGGCTCCGCTACACCTTC.

This CDR3 reads CASRPPVNTEAFF. The DNA of the CDR3 is TGTGCCAGCAGGCCCCCGGTGAACACTGAAGCTTTCTTT. The chain is built from TRBV28 and TRBJ1-1, with D uncertain. The V end was cut by 6 bases, the J end by 0 bases, with 8 bases between. CDR1 and CDR2 from the germline V gene are MDHEN and SYDVKM. The length of the CDR3 is 13 residues.

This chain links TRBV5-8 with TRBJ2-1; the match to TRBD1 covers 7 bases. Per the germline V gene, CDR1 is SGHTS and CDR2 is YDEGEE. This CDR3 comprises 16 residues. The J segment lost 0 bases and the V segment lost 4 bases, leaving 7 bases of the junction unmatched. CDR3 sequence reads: CASSADRAGSYNEQFF. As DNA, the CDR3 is TGTGCCAGCAGCGCCGACAGGGCAGGCTCCTACAATGAGCAGTTCTTC. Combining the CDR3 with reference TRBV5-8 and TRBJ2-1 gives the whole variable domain EAGVTQSPTHLIKTRGQQATLRCSPISGHTSVYWYQQALGLGLQFLLWYDEGEERNRGNFPPRFSGRQFPNYSSELNVNALELEDSALYLCASSADRAGSYNEQFFGPGTRLTVL.

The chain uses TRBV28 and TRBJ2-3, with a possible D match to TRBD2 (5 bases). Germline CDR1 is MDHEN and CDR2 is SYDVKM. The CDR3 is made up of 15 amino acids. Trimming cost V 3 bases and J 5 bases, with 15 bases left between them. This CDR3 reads CASSFALGRGDTQYF. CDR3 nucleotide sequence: TGTGCCAGCAGTTTCGCGCTAGGGAGAGGAGATACGCAGTATTTT.

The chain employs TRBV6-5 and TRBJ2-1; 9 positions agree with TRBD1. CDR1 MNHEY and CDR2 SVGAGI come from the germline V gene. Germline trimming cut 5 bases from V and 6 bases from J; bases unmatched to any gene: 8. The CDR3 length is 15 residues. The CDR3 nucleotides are TGTGCCAGCAGTCCGGGGACAGGGACCCCCAATGAGCAGTTCTTC. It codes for CASSPGTGTPNEQFF.

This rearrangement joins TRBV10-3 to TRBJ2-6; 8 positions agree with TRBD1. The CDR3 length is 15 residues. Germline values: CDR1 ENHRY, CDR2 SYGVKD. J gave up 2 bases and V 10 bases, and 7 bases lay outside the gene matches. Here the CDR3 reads CASTGGPPGANVLTF. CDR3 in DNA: TGTGCCAGCACAGGGGGTCCGCCTGGGGCCAACGTCCTGACTTTC.

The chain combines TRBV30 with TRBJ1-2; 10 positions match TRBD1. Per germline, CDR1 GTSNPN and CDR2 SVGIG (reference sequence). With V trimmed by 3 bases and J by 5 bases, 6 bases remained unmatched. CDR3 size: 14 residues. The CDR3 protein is CAWRATGGGYGYTF. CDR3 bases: TGTGCCTGGAGGGCGACAGGGGGCGGGTATGGCTACACCTTC.

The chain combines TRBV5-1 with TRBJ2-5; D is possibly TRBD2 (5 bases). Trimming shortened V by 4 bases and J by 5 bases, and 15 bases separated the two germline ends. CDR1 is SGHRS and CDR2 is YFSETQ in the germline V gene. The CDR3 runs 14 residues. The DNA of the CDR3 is TGCGCCAGCAGCCCGGGATCGATGGGCGAGACCCAGTACTTC. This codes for CASSPGSMGETQYF.